The present TCR beta chain was sequenced within a study of cytomegalovirus exposure and HLA in healthy donors. Points on this clone: Antigen: not known.

The V end lost 3 bases, the J end lost 6 bases, and 11 bases lay between the germline ends. The CDR3 runs to 13 residues. Per the germline V gene, CDR1 is SGHAT and CDR2 is FQNNGV. Regarding the study as a whole: Three chains linked to CMV were shown in vitro to be specific for CMV antigens. TCR beta chain V- and J-gene trimming was linked, in a later analysis, to a missense variant in DCLRE1C.

Primers for the PCR totalled 60 Vbeta and 13 Jbeta. Sequencing was performed with immunoSEQ multiplex PCR; in TCRdb, only in-frame clones are kept and a portion is missing. The sample lists 150,000 to 200,000 clones, roughly 78% occurring once. V is TRBV11-2 and J is TRBJ1-1; D call uncertain. The clonotype originates from a woman aged 40 to 50 in good health and CMV-seronegative. Sequencing input: PBMCs. This chain's CDR3 is CASSLEGLAEAFF. The CDR3 nucleotides read TGTGCCAGCAGCTTGGAGGGTTTGGCTGAAGCTTTCTTT.